This TCR beta chain was recorded in a study of blood T cell repertoires in COVID-19. Overall study context: COVID-19 samples from acute and convalescent phases originated in the United States, Italy and Spain. T cells, B-cell-depleted T cells, or PBMCs provided the cDNA or gDNA that served as material.

The V end was cut by 3 bases, the J end by 1 base, with 10 bases between. Germline-derived CDR1 and CDR2 are MNHNS and SASEGT. The CDR3 runs to 15 residues. Methods used by the authors: Amplifying reference gene primers gave estimates of nucleated cell counts. The method was immunoSEQ multiplex PCR; TCRdb's version includes in-frame clones alone and lacks a portion of them. V and J calls and clone size are given by that table; D and trimming were obtained from the DNA. Of approximately 38,000 clones listed, 80% to 95% are singletons. This clone was seen just once. Sequencing was performed on peripheral blood. This sequence originates from an elderly woman with acute or convalescent COVID-19. The chain joins TRBV6-1 to TRBJ1-5; D might be TRBD1 (5 bases). The CDR3 reads CASSDTGISNQPQHF. As DNA, the CDR3 is TGTGCCAGCAGTGATACAGGTATAAGCAATCAGCCCCAGCATTTT.